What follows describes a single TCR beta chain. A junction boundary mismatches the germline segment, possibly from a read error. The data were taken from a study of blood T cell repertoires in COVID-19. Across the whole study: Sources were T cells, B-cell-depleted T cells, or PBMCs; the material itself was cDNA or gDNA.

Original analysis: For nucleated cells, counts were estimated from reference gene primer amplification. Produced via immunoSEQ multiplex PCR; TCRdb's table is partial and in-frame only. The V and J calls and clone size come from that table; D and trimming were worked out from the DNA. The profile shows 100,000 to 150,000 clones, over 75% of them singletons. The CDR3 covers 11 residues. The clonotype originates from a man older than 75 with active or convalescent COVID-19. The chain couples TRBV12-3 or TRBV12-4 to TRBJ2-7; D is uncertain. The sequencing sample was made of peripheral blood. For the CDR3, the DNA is TGTGCCAGCAGCCTCGATCACGAGCAATACTTC. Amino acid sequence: CASSLDHEQYF.